The rows below give T cell receptor beta chains drawn from one sample of a study of vaccination and CD4 T cells after COVID-19. TCRdb reprocessed the PCR reads with MiXCR, giving one entry per CDR3 protein. The data show over 9,500 distinct CDR3 sequences, with roughly 40% seen just once and 25% to 30% held by the top ten. For these receptors, no antigen is known. The specimen sequenced was CD4+ T cells from blood, cultured in vitro. These receptors were obtained from a human donor who had recovered from COVID-19. CDR3s include the opening cysteine and the closing phenylalanine or tryptophan. A D gene is named only where the DNA matches it firmly. Some rows have no size entry. The others give once, few or many, or a class for an expanded clone.

d_gene,v_gene,abundance,j_gene,CDR3aa,CDR3nt
TRBD1,TRBV28,NA,TRBJ1-1,CASSQGVTGNTEAFF,TGTGCCAGCAGCCAGGGGGTGACAGGGAACACTGAAGCTTTCTTT
NA,TRBV4-1,few,TRBJ1-2,CASSQTGSLLGGYTF,TGCGCCAGCAGCCAAACCGGGTCACTACTCGGCGGCTACACCTTC
TRBD1,TRBV20-1,NA,TRBJ2-2,CSAMRGQWNTGELFF,TGCAGTGCTATGAGGGGACAGTGGAACACCGGGGAGCTGTTTTTT
TRBD2,TRBV10-3,NA,TRBJ2-5,CATSLNSQGTSGVGTQYF,TGTGCCACCTCTCTAAACTCGCAAGGGACTAGCGGGGTTGGGACCCAGTACTTC
NA,TRBV5-1,NA,TRBJ2-3,CASSPKFRDTQYF,TGCGCCAGCAGCCCTAAATTCAGGGATACGCAGTATTTT
NA,TRBV28,NA,TRBJ1-5,CATPGRQAFPYSNQPQHF,TGTGCCACCCCGGGCCGACAGGCGTTTCCTTATAGCAATCAGCCCCAGCATTTT
TRBD1,TRBV28,few,TRBJ2-3,CASSSGTGRADTQYF,TGTGCCAGCAGTTCAGGGACAGGGAGGGCAGATACGCAGTATTTT
TRBD2,TRBV20-1,few,TRBJ2-7,CSARVGWEGLREQYF,TGCAGTGCTAGAGTGGGGTGGGAGGGCCTTCGGGAGCAGTACTTC
NA,TRBV20-1,NA,TRBJ1-2,CSASIDSGYGYTF,TGCAGTGCTAGTATTGACAGCGGATATGGCTACACCTTC
TRBD2,TRBV7-2,few,TRBJ2-2,CASSLGLAGTGELFF,TGTGCCAGCAGCTTGGGACTAGCTGGCACCGGGGAGCTGTTTTTT
TRBD2,TRBV7-8,NA,TRBJ2-1,CASSSRPASGGSNEQFF,TGTGCCAGCAGCTCCCGTCCGGCTAGCGGGGGGTCGAATGAGCAGTTCTTC
TRBD1,TRBV24-1,NA,TRBJ2-7,CATSDRTGTYEQYF,TGTGCCACCAGTGACAGGACAGGGACCTACGAGCAGTACTTC
NA,TRBV7-9,NA,TRBJ1-5,CASSLYHGVGGNQPQHF,TGTGCCAGCAGCTTATACCACGGAGTCGGTGGCAATCAGCCCCAGCATTTT
NA,TRBV19,few,TRBJ1-2,CASSGQLATGGYTF,TGTGCCAGTAGTGGTCAGTTGGCTACTGGGGGCTACACCTTC
TRBD2,TRBV5-1,NA,TRBJ2-5,CASSLAPRAGVETQYF,TGCGCCAGCAGCTTGGCCCCCAGAGCGGGGGTAGAGACCCAGTACTTC
TRBD1,TRBV5-1,NA,TRBJ2-2,CASSLAGQGTTGELFF,TGCGCCAGCAGCTTGGCGGGACAGGGGACTACCGGGGAGCTGTTTTTT
TRBD1,TRBV5-4,NA,TRBJ1-6,CASSYAGTGSSPLHF,TGTGCCAGCAGCTACGCCGGGACAGGGAGTTCACCCCTCCACTTT
NA,TRBV12-3/TRBV12-4,few,TRBJ2-5,CASSTGTESGETQYF,TGTGCCAGCAGTACAGGGACTGAATCGGGGGAGACCCAGTACTTC
NA,TRBV6-1,few,TRBJ2-5,CASSVKETQYF,TGTGCCAGCAGCGTAAAAGAGACCCAGTACTTC
NA,TRBV15,few,TRBJ1-1,CATSRDTGRNTEAFF,TGTGCCACCAGCAGAGATACAGGGAGGAACACTGAAGCTTTCTTT
NA,TRBV20-1,few,TRBJ1-2,CSAIDRRTYGYTF,TGCAGTGCTATTGACAGGAGAACATATGGCTACACCTTC
TRBD1,TRBV6-1,NA,TRBJ2-1,CASSLARTGGFSSYNEQFF,TGTGCCAGCAGTCTTGCGAGGACAGGGGGATTCAGCTCCTACAATGAGCAGTTCTTC
TRBD2,TRBV10-3,few,TRBJ2-2,CAINRIAGENTGELFF,TGTGCCATCAACAGGATAGCGGGGGAGAACACCGGGGAGCTGTTTTTT
NA,TRBV9,NA,TRBJ1-1,CASSVGQGYDTEAFF,TGTGCCAGCAGCGTAGGGCAGGGGTATGACACTGAAGCTTTCTTT
NA,TRBV5-1,NA,TRBJ1-6,CASSLKGTGGLSPLHF,TGCGCCAGCAGCTTGAAGGGAACGGGGGGGCTGTCACCCCTCCACTTT
TRBD2,TRBV19,NA,TRBJ2-1,CASSSERGPYNEQFF,TGTGCCAGTAGTAGTGAGCGGGGCCCCTACAATGAGCAGTTCTTC
TRBD1,TRBV5-1,NA,TRBJ2-5,CASSLNGQGETQYF,TGCGCCAGCAGCTTGAATGGACAGGGAGAGACCCAGTACTTC
NA,TRBV11-2,NA,TRBJ2-2,CASSLEHSTGELFF,TGTGCCAGCAGCTTAGAGCATTCCACCGGGGAGCTGTTTTTT
TRBD1,TRBV6-5,NA,TRBJ1-6,CASSYSRQGNSPLHF,TGTGCCAGCAGTTACTCGAGACAGGGGAATTCACCCCTCCACTTT